Sequencing of this T cell receptor (beta chain) was carried out in a study of technical replicates of blood from several donors. The ends were cut back, 4 bases at V and 7 bases at J, with 10 bases in the middle. The CDR3 consists of 12 residues. CDR1 and CDR2 (germline): SNHLY, FYNNEI. Produced via immunoSEQ multiplex PCR; TCRdb's table is partial and in-frame only. The profile shows some 87,000 clones, approximately 96% of them singletons. The sequencing sample was made of T cells isolated from PBMCs. The chain links TRBV2 to TRBJ1-2; no clear D gene. This TCR derives from a human donor in good health. In DNA, the CDR3 is TGTGCCAGCAGTGTGAGAGGGAGTGGCTACACCTTC. Translation: CASSVRGSGYTF. Complete variable domain (other parts from reference TRBV2 and TRBJ1-2): EPEVTQTPSHQVTQMGQEVILRCVPISNHLYFYWYRQILGQKVEFLVSFYNNEISEKSEIFDDQFSVERPDGSNFTLKIRSTKLEDSAMYFCASSVRGSGYTFGSGTRLTVV.